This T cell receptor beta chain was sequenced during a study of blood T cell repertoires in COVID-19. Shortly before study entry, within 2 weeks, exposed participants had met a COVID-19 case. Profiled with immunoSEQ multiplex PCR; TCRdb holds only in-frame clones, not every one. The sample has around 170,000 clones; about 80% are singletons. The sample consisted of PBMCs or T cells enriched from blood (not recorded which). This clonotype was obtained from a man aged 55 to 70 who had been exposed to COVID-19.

For the CDR3, the DNA is TGTGCCAGCAGCCCGCTCCTAGACGGTGAGCAGTTCTTC. Its translation: CASSPLLDGEQFF. This chain links TRBV7-8 with TRBJ2-1; no clear D. This CDR3 has 13 amino acids. The germline V gene has CDR1 SGHVS and CDR2 FQNEAQ. V lost 5 bases, J lost 9 bases, and 14 bases lay in between.